This record looks at one TCR beta chain sequence and its context. The sample comes from a study of shared clonotypes between healthy human individuals. After removal of 6 bases from V and 6 bases from J, the junction contained 8 bases not matched to a gene. This CDR3 has 16 residues. Germline CDR1 SGHVS, CDR2 FQNEAQ. Sequencing was performed with immunoSEQ multiplex PCR; in TCRdb, only in-frame clones are kept and a portion is missing. The table shows some 2.3 million clones, with over 85% occurring only once. The receptor was isolated from a man between 18 and 29 years old in good health. Some clones in this sample may be carry-over from other donors' samples. This chain joins TRBV7-8 and TRBJ2-2; TRBD2 agrees at 12 bases. The sample consisted of naive CD4+ T cells from PBMCs. Subset meaning: CD45RA+ positively selected. The CDR3 sequence: CASRLRTSGTPGELFF. The CDR3 DNA reads as TGTGCCAGCAGGCTGAGGACTAGCGGGACCCCCGGGGAGCTGTTTTTT.